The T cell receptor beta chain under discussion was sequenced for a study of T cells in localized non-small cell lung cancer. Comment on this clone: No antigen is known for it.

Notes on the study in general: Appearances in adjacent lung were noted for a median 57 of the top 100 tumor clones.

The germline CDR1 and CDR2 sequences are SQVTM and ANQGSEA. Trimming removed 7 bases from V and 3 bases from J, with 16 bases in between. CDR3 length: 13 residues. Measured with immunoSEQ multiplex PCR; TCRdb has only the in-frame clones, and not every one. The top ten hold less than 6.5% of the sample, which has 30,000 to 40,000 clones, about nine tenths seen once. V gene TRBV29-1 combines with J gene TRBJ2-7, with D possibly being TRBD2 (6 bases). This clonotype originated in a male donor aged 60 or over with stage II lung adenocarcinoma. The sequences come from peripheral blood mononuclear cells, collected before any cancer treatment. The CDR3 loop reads CSANGGTLYEQYF. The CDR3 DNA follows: TGCAGCGCCAACGGGGGAACCCTCTACGAGCAGTACTTC.